The clone carrying this T cell receptor (beta chain) was observed many times. Library preparation (for TCRbeta) was performed with unique molecular identifiers. TCRdb ran MiXCR on the PCR reads and lists one entry per CDR3 protein. The table includes around 93,000 distinct CDR3 sequences, roughly 7.7% detected once. This sample is part of a study of T-cell reconstitution after alpha-beta-depleted transplantation in children. The CDR3 totals 12 residues. Germline CDR1 and CDR2: DFQATT and SNEGSKA (reference sequence). Trimming cost V 2 bases and J 3 bases, with 7 bases left between them. The sequence was obtained from a human donor who donated a stem cell graft to a child with congenital amegakaryocytic thrombocytopenia. This chain connects TRBV20-1 to TRBJ1-2; D gene uncertain. The sample here was PBMCs from the stem cell graft donor, taken from the stem cell graft. The CDR3 loop reads CSARLGDYGYTF. Here the CDR3 DNA reads TGCAGTGCTAGACTGGGTGACTATGGCTACACCTTC.